Following are 6 T cell receptor beta chains from one sample sequenced in a study of blood T cell repertoires in COVID-19. Method: immunoSEQ multiplex PCR; TCRdb's copy keeps in-frame clones and lacks some. The sample shows roughly 160,000 clones, under 90% of them seen only once. Sequencing used PBMCs or T cells enriched from blood (not recorded which). These receptors all come from a man in his fifties or sixties who had recovered from COVID-19.

The DNA of the CDR3 is TGTGCCAGCAGACGCGCGGGACAGGGGTGGTCACCCCTCCACTTT. Translating it yields CASRRAGQGWSPLHF. This rearrangement joins TRBV28 to TRBJ1-6; 10 positions agree with TRBD1. From germline, CDR1 is MDHEN and CDR2 SYDVKM. V dropped 6 bases and J dropped 10; count of bases not matched to a gene: 9. This CDR3 spans 15 amino acids.

The chain employs TRBV6-1 and TRBJ2-3, with 9 bases that match TRBD2. V lost 4 bases and J lost 2; bases outside the gene matches: 7. The length of the CDR3 is 16 residues. CDR1 and CDR2 (germline): MNHNS, SASEGT. In DNA form, the CDR3 reads TGTGCCAGCAGTGGCGAGACTAGCGGATTCACAGATACGCAGTATTTT. This sequence encodes CASSGETSGFTDTQYF.

The chain combines TRBV7-2 with TRBJ1-3; unclear D gene. This CDR3 spans 15 amino acids. The germline V gene has CDR1 SGHTA and CDR2 FQGNSA. Trimming cost V 5 bases and J 3 bases, with 14 bases left between them. This CDR3 is CASSPSTRVGNTIYF. The CDR3 DNA is TGTGCCAGCAGCCCATCCACTAGGGTTGGAAACACCATATATTTT. Filled out from reference TRBV7-2 and TRBJ1-3, the complete variable domain reads GAGVSQSPSNKVTEKGKDVELRCDPISGHTALYWYRQSLGQGLEFLIYFQGNSAPDKSGLPSDRFSAERTGGSVSTLTIQRTQQEDSAVYLCASSPSTRVGNTIYFGEGSWLTVV.

The chain links TRBV30 to TRBJ1-2; 7 bases line up with TRBD1. The V and J ends lost 3 bases and 8 bases, in that order; junction bases with no gene match: 6. This CDR3 region has 12 residues. From germline, CDR1 is GTSNPN and CDR2 SVGIG (reference sequence). The CDR3 loop reads CAWSPQGGGYTF. Here the CDR3 DNA reads TGTGCCTGGAGCCCTCAGGGGGGAGGCTACACCTTC.

This clone appeared a few times. This chain joins TRBV7-9 and TRBJ1-1; D is perhaps TRBD1 (6 bases). This CDR3 contains 15 residues. Trimming removed 2 bases at V and 2 bases at J, with 12 bases between. Germline values: CDR1 SEHNR, CDR2 FQNEAQ (reference sequence). The CDR3 spells CASSLLQGSNTEAFF. The CDR3 DNA follows: TGTGCCAGCAGCTTACTACAGGGCTCTAACACTGAAGCTTTCTTT.

The chain uses TRBV19 and TRBJ1-3; TRBD1 agrees at 7 bases. V shed 3 bases and J 0 bases; nucleotides not matched to a gene: 5. The CDR3 is made up of 16 amino acids. Germline V gene lookup returns CDR1 LNHDA and CDR2 SQIVND (reference sequence). The CDR3 nucleotides are TGTGCCAGTAGTATGGGACAGTTGCCCTCTGGAAACACCATATATTTT. This codes for CASSMGQLPSGNTIYF. Drawing the rest from reference TRBV19 and TRBJ1-3, the complete variable domain is DGGITQSPKYLFRKEGQNVTLSCEQNLNHDAMYWYRQDPGQGLRLIYYSQIVNDFQKGDIAEGYSVSREKKESFPLTVTSAQKNPTAFYLCASSMGQLPSGNTIYFGEGSWLTVV.